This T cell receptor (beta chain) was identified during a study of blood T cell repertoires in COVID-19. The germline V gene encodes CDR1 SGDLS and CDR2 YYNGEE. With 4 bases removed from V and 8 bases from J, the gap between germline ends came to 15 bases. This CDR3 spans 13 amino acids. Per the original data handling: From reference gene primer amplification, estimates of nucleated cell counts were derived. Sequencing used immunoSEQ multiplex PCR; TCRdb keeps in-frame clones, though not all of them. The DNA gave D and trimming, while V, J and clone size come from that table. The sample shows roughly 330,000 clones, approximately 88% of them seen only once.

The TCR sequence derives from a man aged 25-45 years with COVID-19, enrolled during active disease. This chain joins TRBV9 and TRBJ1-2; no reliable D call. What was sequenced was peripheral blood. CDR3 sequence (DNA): TGTGCCAGCAGCCTAGCTACGGAGGAAGGCTACACCTTC. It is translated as CASSLATEEGYTF.